Presented here are 7 T cell receptor beta chains from one specimen sequenced in a study of T-cell reconstitution after alpha-beta-depleted transplantation in children. The TCRbeta library incorporated unique molecular identifiers. Each CDR3 protein is one row after TCRdb ran MiXCR on the PCR reads. The sample yields more than 400,000 distinct CDR3 sequences, over 10% seen once. The sequenced sample was PBMCs, mostly from graft donor cells, obtained 180 days after TCRalphabeta/CD19-depleted stem cell transplant. The receptors here all came from a female patient between 2 and 15 years old who had a stem cell transplant for aplastic anemia, so the T cells may come from the graft donor.

V usage is TRBV9 and J usage is TRBJ2-3, with TRBD2 matching 14 bases. The J segment lost 4 bases and the V segment lost 4 bases, leaving 5 bases of the junction unmatched. The CDR3 is 16 amino acids. Germline lookup yields CDR1 SGDLS and CDR2 YYNGEE. The CDR3 region is CASSPTSGRASDTQYF. CDR3 sequence (DNA): TGTGCCAGCAGCCCGACTAGCGGGAGGGCCTCAGATACGCAGTATTTT.

In its sample, this clonotype was seen a few times. This rearrangement joins TRBV7-2 to TRBJ2-7; 10 bases map to TRBD2. CDR1 SGHTA and CDR2 FQGNSA come from the germline V gene. With V trimmed by 2 bases and J by 4 bases, 8 bases remained unmatched. This CDR3 spans 16 amino acids. The CDR3 DNA reads TGTGCCAGCAGCTTATTATCGCTAGCGGGGGTATACGAGCAGTACTTC. Translated, it gives CASSLLSLAGVYEQYF.

This clonotype came up a few times. The chain joins TRBV18 to TRBJ2-1, with 12 bases matching TRBD1. The CDR3 is made up of 18 amino acids. Looked up from germline, CDR1 is KGHSH and CDR2 is LQKENI. With 10 bases clipped from V and 5 bases from J, the junction kept 18 bases outside the gene matches. CDR3 sequence: CATPRMGQGAASHNEQFF. The CDR3 DNA follows: TGTGCCACTCCACGAATGGGACAGGGGGCAGCGAGTCACAATGAGCAGTTCTTC.

V and J are TRBV5-1 and TRBJ2-1; D call uncertain. Trimming pared 0 bases from V and 5 bases from J, leaving 9 bases between. Germline lookup yields CDR1 SGHRS and CDR2 YFSETQ. The CDR3 extends over 14 amino acids. CDR3 amino acids: CASSLERRDNEQFF. CDR3 nucleotide sequence: TGCGCCAGCAGCTTGGAGAGGAGAGACAATGAGCAGTTCTTC.

The sample holds a few counts of this clonotype. The chain employs TRBV9 and TRBJ1-2; D not resolved. This CDR3 has 12 residues. V gave up 3 bases and J gave up 4 bases, with 7 bases separating them. Looked up from germline, CDR1 is SGDLS and CDR2 is YYNGEE. This CDR3 reads CASSEILYGYTF. Here the CDR3 DNA reads TGTGCCAGCAGCGAAATCCTCTATGGCTACACCTTC.

Worth noting for this clonotype: A much larger clone is a single base away; this may be a read error. The chain has TRBV3-1 and TRBJ2-5, with D maybe TRBD1 (6 bases). From germline, CDR1 is LGHDT and CDR2 YNNKEL (reference sequence). The CDR3 is 15 residues long. V shed 1 base and J shed 4 bases, with 13 bases lying between them. CDR3 residues: CASSQGVRGRETQYF. CDR3 bases: TGTGCCAGCAGCCAAGGTGTCAGGGGCAGAGAGACCCAGTACTTC.

The gene calls are TRBV15 and TRBJ1-6, with D possibly being TRBD1 (6 bases). The CDR3 sequence is 15 residues long. The germline CDR1 and CDR2 sequences are LNHNV and YYDKDF (reference sequence). V was cut by 0 bases and J by 10 bases, with 13 bases left in between. CDR3 DNA: TGTGCCACCAGCAGAGATCAAACAGGGCAATCACCCCTCCACTTT. Translation gives CATSRDQTGQSPLHF.